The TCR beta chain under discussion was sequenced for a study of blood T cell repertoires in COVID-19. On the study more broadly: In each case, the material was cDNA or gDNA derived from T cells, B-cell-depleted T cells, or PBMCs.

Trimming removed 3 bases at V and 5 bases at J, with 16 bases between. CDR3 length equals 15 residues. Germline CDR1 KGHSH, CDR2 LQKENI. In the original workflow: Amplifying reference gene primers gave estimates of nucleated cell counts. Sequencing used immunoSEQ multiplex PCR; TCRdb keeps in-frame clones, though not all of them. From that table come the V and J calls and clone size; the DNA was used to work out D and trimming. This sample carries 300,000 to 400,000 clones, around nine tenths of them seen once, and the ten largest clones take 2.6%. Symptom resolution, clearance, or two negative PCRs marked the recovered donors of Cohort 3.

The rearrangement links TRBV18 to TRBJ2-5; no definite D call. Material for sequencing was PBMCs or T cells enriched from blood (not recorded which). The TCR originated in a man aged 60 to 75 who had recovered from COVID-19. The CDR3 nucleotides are TGTGCCAGCTCACCTCTGCCTGGATTCGGGGAGACCCAGTACTTC. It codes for CASSPLPGFGETQYF.